Listed below are T cell receptor beta chains from one sample, sequenced in a study of blood T cell repertoires in COVID-19. Here immunoSEQ multiplex PCR was the method, and the copy in TCRdb shows in-frame clones only, minus some. The sample contains some 270,000 clones, around 93% of which appear only once. The sequencing input was PBMCs or T cells enriched from blood (not recorded which). All receptors derive from a man between 40 and 49 years old who had been exposed to COVID-19. Each CDR3 is given with its conserved first and last residue. The D gene is left open where the match is weak. Clone size appears in some rows only: once, few, many, or a class for an expanded clone.

TRBJ2-7	TRBD1	.	TRBV4-1	TGCGCCAGCAGCCACGGACAGGGTTCGGACGAGCAGTACTTC	CASSHGQGSDEQYF
TRBJ2-7	.	once	TRBV14	TGTGCCAGCAGCCTAATCTCCTACGAGCAGTACTTC	CASSLISYEQYF
TRBJ1-2	.	.	TRBV7-9	TGTGCCAGCAGCTCCCCAGATGGCAGGGACTATGGCTACACCTTC	CASSSPDGRDYGYTF
TRBJ2-6	.	many	TRBV4-2	TGTGCCAGCAGCCAATCCGGGAGTGGGGCCAACGTCCTGACTTTC	CASSQSGSGANVLTF
TRBJ1-2	.	.	TRBV28	TGTGCCAGGACAGTTTCGGTGGATGGCTACACCTTC	CARTVSVDGYTF
TRBJ1-2	TRBD1	.	TRBV5-4	TGTGCCAGCAGCTTGGACAGGGGTTTCCTTAACTATGGCTACACCTTC	CASSLDRGFLNYGYTF
TRBJ1-2	TRBD1	.	TRBV7-9	TGTGCCAGCAGCTTAGCGGGACAGGGAGTCGGCTACACCTTC	CASSLAGQGVGYTF
TRBJ2-7	TRBD1	.	TRBV19	TGTGCCAGTAGTATCGGGACAGCGTCCTACGAGCAGTACTTC	CASSIGTASYEQYF
TRBJ1-1	.	.	TRBV29-1	TGCAGCGTTAACAGGGATGAAACTTTCTTT	CSVNRDETFF
TRBJ2-3	.	.	TRBV9	TGTGCCAGCAGCGCGGAAGAAGCGGAGGTTGATACGCAGTATTTT	CASSAEEAEVDTQYF
TRBJ2-1	.	once	TRBV7-2	TGTGCCAGCAGCTCAAGGCCAGGGCTAAACAATGAGCAGTTCTTC	CASSSRPGLNNEQFF
TRBJ1-2	TRBD1	.	TRBV30	TGTGCCTGGAGTGTGGGGCCCCAGGGGGGCTATGGCTACACCTTC	CAWSVGPQGGYGYTF
TRBJ2-5	.	.	TRBV24-1	TGTGCCACCAGTGATCCACTCCACGTGGAGACCCAGTACTTC	CATSDPLHVETQYF
TRBJ2-2	TRBD2	.	TRBV7-6	TGTGCCAGCAGCTTAGGAGGACTAGCGGGAGGCAGCGGGGAGCTGTTTTTT	CASSLGGLAGGSGELFF
TRBJ1-1	.	.	TRBV3-1/TRBV3-2	TGTGCCAGCAGCCAAGGGGGCGCCGGGAACACTGAAGCTTTCTTT	CASSQGGAGNTEAFF
TRBJ2-5	TRBD1	.	TRBV5-1	TGCGCCAGCAGCTCGAATGGACAGGGGGCCCCAGAGACCCAGTACTTC	CASSSNGQGAPETQYF
TRBJ2-3	.	.	TRBV9	TGTGCCAGCAGCGTAGGGGGCCGTGATACGCAGTATTTT	CASSVGGRDTQYF
TRBJ2-1	TRBD1	.	TRBV9	TGTGCCAGCAGCCTAAACCTAGGGGGCTCTCAGTTCTTC	CASSLNLGGSQFF
TRBJ2-1	TRBD2	.	TRBV27	TGTGCCAGCAGTTCCGGGACTAGCGGGGTAACTGCCTACAATGAGCAGTTCTTC	CASSSGTSGVTAYNEQFF
TRBJ1-2	.	.	TRBV3-1/TRBV3-2	TGTGCCAGCAGCCCCTCAGGCAGGGCTGGGGCTGGCTACACCTTC	CASSPSGRAGAGYTF
TRBJ1-5	TRBD1	.	TRBV15	TGTGCCACCAGCGATTGGGACAGCCTGTATAGCAATCAGCCCCAGCATTTT	CATSDWDSLYSNQPQHF
TRBJ2-1	.	.	TRBV18	TGTGCCAGCTCACCAAACACAGGGTCCAATGAGCAGTTCTTC	CASSPNTGSNEQFF
TRBJ1-5	.	.	TRBV30	TGTGCCTGGAGTGCGATCACAGGTAGCAATCAGCCCCAGCATTTT	CAWSAITGSNQPQHF
TRBJ2-2	TRBD1	.	TRBV29-1	TGCAGCGTGCTGGACAGGGGGAGCACCGGGGAGCTGTTTTTT	CSVLDRGSTGELFF
TRBJ1-6	.	.	TRBV7-9	TGTGCCAGCAGCTTAGGACAAACTTCACCCCTCCACTTT	CASSLGQTSPLHF
TRBJ2-7	.	once	TRBV28	TGTGCCAGCATGGACTCTTCGTCCTACGAGCAGTACTTC	CASMDSSSYEQYF
TRBJ1-5	TRBD1	.	TRBV28	TGTGCCAGCAGTTGGGGACAGGCCACTCAGCCCCAGCATTTT	CASSWGQATQPQHF
TRBJ1-2	TRBD1	.	TRBV9	TGTGCCAGCAGCCAATCCCACAGGGGAGAAAACTATGGCTACACCTTC	CASSQSHRGENYGYTF
TRBJ1-2	TRBD1	.	TRBV6-5	TGTGCCAGCAGTAGGACAGGGCTTGGCTACACCTTC	CASSRTGLGYTF
TRBJ1-2	TRBD1	.	TRBV28	TGTGCCAGCAGAGGACAGGTTCTCCTTAACTATGGCTACACCTTC	CASRGQVLLNYGYTF
TRBJ2-5	.	.	TRBV7-9	TGTGCCAGCAGCTTAGTGGTGGGAGCTGGAGAGACCCAGTACTTC	CASSLVVGAGETQYF
TRBJ1-1	TRBD1	.	TRBV5-1	TGCGCCAGCAGCCCCAGTGGACAGGGAAACACTGAAGCTTTCTTT	CASSPSGQGNTEAFF
TRBJ2-7	TRBD1	.	TRBV28	TGTGCCAGCAGTTTCATGGACAGGGGTCCGGAGGGCTACGAGCAGTACTTC	CASSFMDRGPEGYEQYF
TRBJ1-5	TRBD1	.	TRBV5-1	TGCGCCAGCAGCTTGGAGGGACAGGGAGCTCAGCCCCAGCATTTT	CASSLEGQGAQPQHF
TRBJ1-5	.	.	TRBV28	TGTGCCAGCAGTTTAGGGGGGGTCCCTATTTTT	CASSLGGVPIF
TRBJ1-2	TRBD1	few	TRBV7-3	TGTGCCAGCAGCCCCTCCCAGGGGGCGGGAGGCTACACCTTC	CASSPSQGAGGYTF
TRBJ2-5	.	.	TRBV2	TGTGCCAGCAATCGGGACCAAGAGACCCAGTACTTC	CASNRDQETQYF
TRBJ2-7	TRBD2	.	TRBV9	TGTGCCAGCAGTGCTGGTCGACTAGCGCCAACCTACGAGCAGTACTTC	CASSAGRLAPTYEQYF
TRBJ2-3	TRBD2	.	TRBV4-2	TGTGCCAGCAGCCGCGGGGGGAGCACAGATACGCAGTATTTT	CASSRGGSTDTQYF
TRBJ2-2	.	.	TRBV28	TGTGCCAGCAGTTTACAGGGGAACACCGGGGAGCTGTTTTTT	CASSLQGNTGELFF
TRBJ1-1	.	.	TRBV10-2	TGCGCCGCAGGCGTAACAGGGAAAACTGAAGCTTTCTTT	CAAGVTGKTEAFF
TRBJ1-3	.	once	TRBV9	TGTGCCAGCAGCGTAGAGGCAGGTTCTGGAAACACCATATATTTT	CASSVEAGSGNTIYF
TRBJ2-1	.	once	TRBV5-5	TGTGCCAGCAGCTTGAACCCTAGTAGCAATGAGCAGTTCTTC	CASSLNPSSNEQFF
TRBJ2-5	TRBD1	.	TRBV9	TGTGCCAGCAGCGTAGGGAATAGAGGGACAGCCCAAGAGACCCAGTACTTC	CASSVGNRGTAQETQYF
TRBJ1-2	TRBD1	.	TRBV19	TGTGCCAGCAAGGACAGGGTAGCTCATGGCTACACCTTC	CASKDRVAHGYTF
TRBJ1-2	.	.	TRBV28	TGTGCCAGCAGTCAACTCCAATTAGAGGGAAGGGATGGCTACACCTTC	CASSQLQLEGRDGYTF
TRBJ2-3	TRBD1	.	TRBV5-6	TGTGCCAGCAGCTTTATAAAACAGGGGGGTTTGACAGATACGCAGTATTTT	CASSFIKQGGLTDTQYF
TRBJ2-7	TRBD1	.	TRBV7-6	TGTGCCAGCAGCAAAACAGGGGGCAATCCGGCCTACGAGCAGTACTTC	CASSKTGGNPAYEQYF
TRBJ1-2	.	.	TRBV4-1	TGCGCCAGCAGCCAAGATAGAGGGGCAGGGGACCTTAATGGCTACACCTTC	CASSQDRGAGDLNGYTF
TRBJ2-7	.	.	TRBV2	TGTGCCAGCAGGGAGTACTACGAGCAGTACTTC	CASREYYEQYF
TRBJ2-5	TRBD2	once	TRBV27	TGTGCCAGCAGTTTAACGTCTAGCGGAGCCCAGTACTTC	CASSLTSSGAQYF
TRBJ2-2	.	.	TRBV19	TGTGCCAGTAGTATAAGCGACAGCGCTTATTATAGGGAGCTGTTTTTT	CASSISDSAYYRELFF
TRBJ2-3	TRBD2	few	TRBV28	TGTGCCAGCAGTTCGCCGACTAGCGGGAGTGGCGATACGCAGTATTTT	CASSSPTSGSGDTQYF
TRBJ1-2	TRBD1	.	TRBV28	TGTGCCAGCAGCCAAATGGGACAGGGGGACGGCTACACCTTC	CASSQMGQGDGYTF
TRBJ1-1	.	few	TRBV2	TGTGCCAGCAGTGAATGGGCCGAAGCTTTCTTT	CASSEWAEAFF
TRBJ2-2	TRBD2	.	TRBV5-4	TGTGCCAGCAGTCCGGTAGCGGGGGCAAACACCGGGGAGCTGTTTTTT	CASSPVAGANTGELFF
TRBJ1-2	TRBD1	.	TRBV2	TGTGCCAGCAGTGAAGATCGACAGGGGTTTAATGGCTACACCTTC	CASSEDRQGFNGYTF
TRBJ2-7	TRBD1	.	TRBV7-9	TGTGCCAGCAGCCCATACGACAGGGTTTACGAGCAGTACTTC	CASSPYDRVYEQYF
TRBJ1-3	.	.	TRBV3-1/TRBV3-2	TGTGCCAGCAGCCACGAATTCGCAGGCTCTGGAAACACCATATATTTT	CASSHEFAGSGNTIYF
TRBJ1-6	.	.	TRBV27	TGTGCCAGCAGTTTTTCGTCGGTCGTTCCCCTCCACTTT	CASSFSSVVPLHF